The rows below give T cell receptor beta chains drawn from one sample of a study of cytomegalovirus exposure and HLA in healthy donors. Using immunoSEQ multiplex PCR, the repertoire was profiled, and TCRdb retains in-frame clones only, with some absent. The data hold 150,000 to 200,000 clones, with around 87% observed a single time. The sample taken for sequencing was PBMCs. These receptors all stem from a woman aged 18-35 years in good health and CMV-seronegative. Each CDR3 is given with its conserved first and last residue. The order of the fields is V gene, CDR3 protein.

TRBV30 | CAWSVLGRGVSGYTF
TRBV19 | CASSTRQGTDYGYTF
TRBV6-5 | CASRRGDRGEQFF
TRBV11-3 | CASSSAWEMGGETQYF
TRBV27 | CASSPGLVTDTQYF
TRBV27 | CASSYVDRVAHGYTF
TRBV27 | CASSPLAPVMEQYF
TRBV28 | CASSLGTGWVQPQHF
TRBV5-5 | CASSFNVDSSYNEQFF
TRBV28 | CASSLDRGWGYTF
TRBV7-9 | CASSKTGTGETQYF
TRBV27 | CASSGTFRETQYF
TRBV5-1 | CASSLMAETQYF
TRBV7-2 | CASSLTSGGAYEQYF
TRBV4-3 | CASSPEGGRGYNEQFF
TRBV6-5 | CASSDEQGAGEKLFF
TRBV5-1 | CASSGKPGLAGGPRDEQYF
TRBV6-5 | CASSYSSREVYEQYF
TRBV6-1 | CASSEPGLAGYEQYF
TRBV6-5 | CASSYSGGFYEQYF
TRBV5-1 | CASSTSPGDSANSPLHF
TRBV5-5 | CASSLEGGTDTQYF
TRBV19 | CARPGEGGETQYF
TRBV10-2 | CASSLGSSYNSPLHF
TRBV4-1 | CASSQGSFYEQYF
TRBV13 | CASSFGQGNSPLHF
TRBV5-1 | CASSLGPQGFNEKLFF
TRBV30 | CAWRTPGGYGYTF
TRBV6-5 | CASSYSSGTGGYEQYF
TRBV18 | CASSPSQGQIYEQYF
TRBV10-3 | CAISEAGASYEQYF
TRBV2 | CASSRGPTEAFF
TRBV15 | CAASRARQGLNEKLFF
TRBV28 | CASRDSDRADYGYTF
TRBV19 | CASSLPPRAGNTIYF
TRBV7-2 | CASSLRLAANTGELFF
TRBV27 | CASRVTGEGYGYTF
TRBV28 | CASGQGGYGYTF
TRBV25-1 | CASRANEAANYGYTF
TRBV7-9 | CASSWTERGTQYF
TRBV7-8 | CASSPVAVGTQYF
TRBV4-3 | CASSLLWPVEDTGELFF
TRBV5-1 | CASSLKGPSGNTIYF
TRBV2 | CASTGGFQAGELFF
TRBV7-2 | CASSLRGQGNTIYF